These 24 T cell receptor beta chains originate from one sample sequenced in a study of early T cells in non-severe SARS-CoV-2 infection. TCRdb independently ran MiXCR on the 5' RACE reads; one entry per CDR3 protein. The table lists 98,000 or so distinct CDR3 sequences, 9.5% to 13% of them singletons. The specimen sequenced was whole blood. The source of these receptors is an adult who was a healthcare worker with PCR-confirmed SARS-CoV-2 infection or an uninfected control (not recorded which).

This clonotype was seen at least ten times. CDR3 protein: CASSFFGTGSSYNEQFF. The CDR3 coding sequence is TGCGCCAGCAGCTTTTTCGGGACAGGGAGCTCCTACAATGAGCAGTTCTTC. This chain connects TRBV5-1 to TRBJ2-1, with TRBD1 matching 9 bases. CDR3 length equals 17 residues. Germline loops: CDR1 SGHRS, CDR2 YFSETQ. The junction had 6 bases not matched to a gene; V was cut back by 2 bases and J by 0 bases. Filled out from reference TRBV5-1 and TRBJ2-1, the complete variable domain reads KAGVTQTPRYLIKTRGQQVTLSCSPISGHRSVSWYQQTPGQGLQFLFEYFSETQRNKGNFPGRFSGRQFSNSRSEMNVSTLELGDSALYLCASSFFGTGSSYNEQFFGPGTRLTVL.

The chain carries TRBV12-3 or TRBV12-4 and TRBJ1-5; TRBD1 is a possible D gene (6 bases). The ends were cut back, 1 base at V and 2 bases at J, with 9 bases in the middle. The CDR3 is 15 residues long. In DNA form, the CDR3 reads TGTGCCAGCAGTTTAGATGCAGGGGGCAATCAGCCCCAGCATTTT. The encoded protein is CASSLDAGGNQPQHF.

The chain combines TRBV7-9 with TRBJ2-7, with D possibly being TRBD1 (5 bases). V was trimmed by 1 base and J by 7 bases, leaving 20 bases between them. Germline CDR1 SEHNR, CDR2 FQNEAQ (reference sequence). The CDR3 contains 16 residues. The CDR3, as DNA: TGTGCCAGCAGCTTAGTGACGGCAGGGTTCCTTGAAGAGCAGTACTTC. This sequence encodes CASSLVTAGFLEEQYF.

This sequence joins TRBV29-1 and TRBJ2-1; 13 nucleotides align to TRBD2. V lost 8 bases to trimming and J lost 7 bases; unmatched junction nucleotides: 5. The germline gives CDR1 SQVTM, CDR2 ANQGSEA. This CDR3 contains 13 residues. The CDR3, as DNA: TGCAGCTCGGGACTAGCGGGGAGGAATGAGCAGTTCTTC. It codes for CSSGLAGRNEQFF.

A few counts support this clonotype. V gene TRBV7-2 combines with J gene TRBJ1-6; no reliable D call. The CDR3 totals 15 residues. Trimming stripped 4 bases from V and 7 bases from J, with 14 bases between. Per germline, CDR1 SGHTA and CDR2 FQGNSA. The CDR3 DNA reads TGTGCCAGCAGCTACAAGCCCCCGGGGAATTCACCCCTCCACTTT. It specifies CASSYKPPGNSPLHF.

The table lists this clonotype with a few counts. The rearrangement joins TRBV10-2 to TRBJ1-6; D is perhaps TRBD1 (5 bases). Per the germline V gene, CDR1 is WSHSY and CDR2 is SAAADI. The CDR3 is 18 residues long. The V and J ends lost 2 bases and 0 bases respectively, with 14 bases between them. The CDR3 DNA follows: TGCGCCAGCAGTGAGCGCCGGTGGGGGAGCTCCTATAATTCACCCCTCCACTTT. This codes for CASSERRWGSSYNSPLHF.

There are a few counts of this clonotype. J is TRBJ1-6 and V is TRBV7-9; 7 bases line up with TRBD1. The CDR3 is made up of 15 amino acids. CDR1 and CDR2 from the germline V gene are SEHNR and FQNEAQ (reference sequence). V dropped 5 bases and J dropped 6; count of bases not matched to a gene: 7. CDR3 amino acids: CASSRLGQLNSPLHF. The CDR3 nucleotides read TGTGCCAGCAGCAGGTTGGGACAGCTTAATTCACCCCTCCACTTT. The full variable domain, completed using reference TRBV7-9 and TRBJ1-6, is DTGVSQNPRHKITKRGQNVTFRCDPISEHNRLYWYRQTLGQGPEFLTYFQNEAQLEKSRLLSDRFSAERPKGSFSTLEIQRTEQGDSAMYLCASSRLGQLNSPLHFGNGTRLTVT.

This clonotype has only a few counts. The rearrangement uses TRBV19 and TRBJ2-4, with a tentative D call TRBD2 (5 bases). Germline-derived CDR1 and CDR2 are LNHDA and SQIVND (reference sequence). CDR3 length equals 14 residues. The V end was cut by 5 bases, the J end by 0 bases, with 8 bases between. The CDR3 sequence is CASSGGLAKNIQYF. DNA for the CDR3: TGTGCCAGTAGTGGCGGGCTAGCCAAAAACATTCAGTACTTC.

V gene TRBV6-6 combines with J gene TRBJ1-1; 10 bases are shared with TRBD1. CDR3 size: 15 residues. CDR1 and CDR2 from the germline V gene are MNHNY and SVGAGI (reference sequence). With 6 bases clipped from V and 5 bases from J, the junction kept 9 bases outside the gene matches. As DNA, the CDR3 is TGTGCCAGCAGCACCGGGACAGGGGTTGGTACTGAAGCTTTCTTT. Encoded protein: CASSTGTGVGTEAFF.

CDR3 protein: CASSAKKGGIVYQETQYF. The CDR3 DNA sequence: TGCGCCAGCAGCGCCAAAAAGGGGGGAATAGTGTACCAAGAGACCCAGTACTTC. This chain joins TRBV5-1 and TRBJ2-5; possibly TRBD1 or TRBD2 for D (6 bases each). CDR3 length equals 18 residues. CDR1 is SGHRS and CDR2 is YFSETQ in the germline V gene. V lost 4 bases and J 0 bases, leaving 22 bases between the germline ends.

This clonotype came up many times. The chain combines TRBV11-2 with TRBJ2-7; the match to TRBD2 covers 7 bases. CDR3 length equals 16 residues. In germline, CDR1 is SGHAT, CDR2 FQNNGV. V was pared by 1 base and J by 4 bases, with 10 bases of the junction left unmatched. CDR3 residues: CASSLARGSLAYEQYF. DNA of the CDR3: TGTGCCAGCAGCTTAGCGCGCGGGAGCTTAGCGTACGAGCAGTACTTC.

This clonotype was counted a single time. The rearrangement joins TRBV29-1 to TRBJ1-4; no clear D gene. Germline V lookup: CDR1 SQVTM, CDR2 ANQGSEA. Trimming removed 7 bases at V and 4 bases at J, with 16 bases between. The CDR3 sequence is 14 residues long. The CDR3 here is CSDPWEEVNEKLFF. CDR3 DNA sequence: TGCAGCGATCCCTGGGAGGAAGTTAATGAAAAACTGTTTTTT.

This clonotype was recorded at least ten times. The rearrangement links TRBV5-1 to TRBJ1-2, with a possible D match to TRBD1 (5 bases). Germline loops: CDR1 SGHRS, CDR2 YFSETQ. The V gene lost 1 base and the J gene lost 7 bases, with 14 bases spanning the gap. This CDR3 has 14 residues. The CDR3 region is CASSLRSPGTGYTF. The CDR3 region has the DNA TGCGCCAGCAGCTTGAGGTCGCCCGGGACTGGCTACACCTTC.

The V call is TRBV28, the J call TRBJ2-6; no definite D call. Germline CDR1 reads MDHEN; CDR2 reads SYDVKM. The CDR3 is 15 residues long. V lost 2 bases, J lost 0 bases, and 5 bases lay in between. The CDR3 DNA reads as TGTGCCAGCAGTTTAACCCTCTCTGGGGCCAACGTCCTGACTTTC. Translating gives CASSLTLSGANVLTF.

This clonotype was detected ten times or more. This chain joins TRBV7-2 and TRBJ1-5; TRBD1 is a possible D gene (5 bases). This CDR3 comprises 15 residues. Trimming shortened V by 1 base and J by 1 base, and 8 bases separated the two germline ends. Germline CDR1 reads SGHTA; CDR2 reads FQGNSA. CDR3 amino acids: CASSLVRASNQPQHF. CDR3 coding DNA: TGTGCCAGCAGCTTAGTCAGGGCAAGCAATCAGCCCCAGCATTTT.

V usage is TRBV6-5 and J usage is TRBJ1-2; D might be TRBD1 (5 bases). The germline gives CDR1 MNHEY, CDR2 SVGAGI. V was trimmed by 5 bases and J by 4 bases, leaving 8 bases between them. CDR3 size: 12 residues. CDR3 DNA: TGTGCCAGCAGTCCCGGGGCCTATGGCTACACCTTC. It is translated as CASSPGAYGYTF.

This chain connects TRBV12-3 or TRBV12-4 to TRBJ1-2; D gene uncertain. V was shortened by 6 bases and J by 4 bases, with 9 bases between the two germline ends. This CDR3 is built from 12 residues. CDR3 in amino acids: CASSWAFYGYTF. Written as DNA, the CDR3 is TGTGCCAGCAGCTGGGCGTTCTATGGCTACACCTTC.

This clonotype was seen at least ten times. This sequence joins TRBV3-1 and TRBJ2-1; D gene unclear. Trimming removed 1 base from V and 3 bases from J, with 7 bases in between. Germline CDR1 and CDR2: LGHDT and YNNKEL (reference sequence). This CDR3 is 14 amino acids long. CDR3 sequence reads: CASSQVLNYNEQFF. The CDR3 nucleotides are TGTGCCAGCAGCCAAGTTTTAAACTACAATGAGCAGTTCTTC.

Ten or more counts support this clonotype. This chain uses TRBV25-1 with TRBJ1-1, with 10 bases that match TRBD1. Trimming removed 3 bases from V and 2 bases from J; junction bases left unmatched: 9. The length of the CDR3 is 17 residues. CDR1 and CDR2 from the germline V gene are MGHDK and SYGVNS. The CDR3 DNA reads TGTGCCAGCAGTGATTTTGGACAGGGGGGAAAAAACACTGAAGCTTTCTTT. It specifies CASSDFGQGGKNTEAFF.

This clonotype came up a few times. The genes are TRBV6-2 or TRBV6-3 and TRBJ2-3; TRBD2 aligns across 13 bases. In germline, CDR1 is MNHEY, CDR2 SVGEGT. The ends lost 2 bases at V and 6 bases at J; junction bases unmatched: 2. The CDR3 extends over 15 amino acids. The CDR3 coding sequence is TGTGCCAGCAGTTACGGGACTAGCGGGGTGGATACGCAGTATTTT. The encoded protein is CASSYGTSGVDTQYF.

In this sample, this clonotype turned up a few times. The CDR3 bases are TGTGCCAGCAGCCAACGACAGGGTAGCTTGAACACTGAAGCTTTCTTT. Its translation: CASSQRQGSLNTEAFF. V gene TRBV6-2 or TRBV6-3 combines with J gene TRBJ1-1; 7 positions match TRBD1. The junction had 10 bases not matched to a gene; V was cut back by 6 bases and J by 0 bases. There are 16 residues in the CDR3. CDR1 is MNHEY and CDR2 is SVGEGT in the germline V gene.

This clonotype was observed many times. The chain is built from TRBV30 and TRBJ2-1; D possibly corresponds to TRBD1 (6 bases). The germline CDR1 and CDR2 sequences are GTSNPN and SVGIG (reference sequence). V dropped 3 bases and J dropped 4 bases, with 10 bases sitting between them. The CDR3 runs 13 residues. The CDR3 DNA reads as TGTGCCTGGAGATTGGACAGTTACAATGAGCAGTTCTTC. This sequence encodes CAWRLDSYNEQFF.

This clonotype was recorded a few times. The V and J genes are TRBV4-2 and TRBJ2-7; 7 bases line up with TRBD2. The V gene's germline CDR1 is LGHNA and CDR2 YNFKEQ. Unmatched junction bases numbered 2, after V lost 1 base and J lost 2 bases. The CDR3 totals 14 residues. The CDR3 sequence is CASSQAGGAYEQYF. In nucleotides, the CDR3 is TGTGCCAGCAGCCAAGCGGGGGGAGCCTACGAGCAGTACTTC.

In its sample, this clonotype was seen a few times. This rearrangement joins TRBV3-1 to TRBJ2-3; tentative D call: TRBD2 (6 bases). Germline lookup yields CDR1 LGHDT and CDR2 YNNKEL (reference sequence). The V end was cut by 2 bases, the J end by 0 bases, with 15 bases between. The CDR3 is made up of 17 amino acids. DNA for the CDR3: TGTGCCAGCAGCCAATTCGCTCTCGGGACTAGCACAGATACGCAGTATTTT. Amino acid sequence: CASSQFALGTSTDTQYF.